The next 28 T cell receptor beta chains were all read from a single sample in a study of blood T cell repertoires in COVID-19. Using immunoSEQ multiplex PCR, the repertoire was profiled, and TCRdb retains in-frame clones only, with some absent. The table records over 130,000 clones, 88% of them present only once. Sequences were obtained from peripheral blood. The receptors here all came from a human donor with COVID-19, enrolled during active disease. The donor label of this sample is uncertain.

This chain uses TRBV6-5 with TRBJ2-1; 9 nucleotides align to TRBD1. The CDR3 loop spans 15 amino acids. Germline assignment: CDR1 MNHEY and CDR2 SVGAGI. The V gene end was trimmed by 5 bases and the J gene end by 4 bases; junction bases not matched to a gene: 6. The CDR3 reads CASSPGTGLYNEQFF. The CDR3 DNA is TGTGCCAGCAGTCCCGGGACAGGGCTTTACAATGAGCAGTTCTTC.

This rearrangement joins TRBV27 to TRBJ2-7, with D possibly TRBD2 on 5 matching bases. V lost 5 bases to trimming and J lost 2 bases, with 16 bases between them. CDR1 is MNHEY and CDR2 is SMNVEV in the germline V gene (reference sequence). The CDR3 covers 15 residues. For the CDR3, the DNA is TGTGCCAGCAGTCCAATGAGCGGTCGGGCCTACGAGCAGTACTTC. Its translation: CASSPMSGRAYEQYF.

The chain joins TRBV5-4 to TRBJ2-3, with TRBD2 as a possible D gene (7 bases). The CDR3 contains 15 residues. Trimming took 7 bases from V and 3 from J, leaving 18 bases between them. Germline CDR1 is SGHNT and CDR2 is YYREEE (reference sequence). CDR3 nucleotides: TGTGCCAGCCACCAGGGGCTAGCGGTGACAGATACGCAGTATTTT. This gives the protein CASHQGLAVTDTQYF.

The chain combines TRBV12-3 or TRBV12-4 with TRBJ1-2; D possibly corresponds to TRBD1 (5 bases). The CDR3 runs to 12 residues. Trimming took off 5 bases at V and 8 bases at J, with 12 bases between the two ends. CDR3 protein: CASSATVEGYTF. For the CDR3, the DNA is TGTGCCAGCAGTGCGACAGTCGAAGGCTACACCTTC.

This chain joins TRBV6-2 or TRBV6-3 and TRBJ2-7, with 9 bases lining up with TRBD1. Germline CDR1 is MNHEY and CDR2 is SVGEGT. This CDR3 contains 16 residues. J was trimmed by 2 bases and V by 5 bases; bases with no gene match: 10. The CDR3 bases are TGTGCCAGCAGTCGCTTCGTACAGGGGGCTACCTACGAGCAGTACTTC. This codes for CASSRFVQGATYEQYF.

The chain uses TRBV9 and TRBJ1-5; tentatively, D is TRBD1 (6 bases). In germline, CDR1 is SGDLS, CDR2 YYNGEE. This CDR3 has 15 residues. Trimming left V 4 bases short and J 0 bases short, with 11 bases between. The CDR3 is CASSPQGNSNQPQHF. CDR3 nucleotide sequence: TGTGCCAGCAGCCCGCAGGGGAATAGCAATCAGCCCCAGCATTTT. Full variable domain (remainder filled in from reference TRBV9 and TRBJ1-5): DSGVTQTPKHLITATGQRVTLRCSPRSGDLSVYWYQQSLDQGLQFLIQYYNGEERAKGNILERFSAQQFPDLHSELNLSSLELGDSALYFCASSPQGNSNQPQHFGDGTRLSIL.

V and J are TRBV5-1 and TRBJ1-4; D remains ambiguous. Germline CDR1 is SGHRS and CDR2 is YFSETQ. The germline V and J ends were trimmed by 4 bases and 0 bases, with 16 bases remaining between them. The CDR3 length is 17 residues. In DNA, the CDR3 is TGCGCCAGCAGCCCGAGCGGAATAGGAGCAACTAATGAAAAACTGTTTTTT. Translated, it gives CASSPSGIGATNEKLFF.

This clone has just one count. The chain joins TRBV2 to TRBJ1-4; D remains unclear. V lost 4 bases and J 0 bases, leaving 6 bases between the germline ends. The CDR3 runs 14 residues. Germline CDR1 SNHLY, CDR2 FYNNEI. The CDR3 reads CASSGRATNEKLFF. The CDR3, as DNA: TGTGCCAGCAGTGGACGGGCAACTAATGAAAAACTGTTTTTT.

The genes are TRBV5-1 and TRBJ2-2, with D possibly being TRBD2 (6 bases). CDR1 and CDR2 (germline): SGHRS, YFSETQ. The CDR3 has 15 amino acids. Trimming cost V 9 bases and J 2 bases, with 17 bases left between them. The CDR3 reads CATRAAGLNTGELFF. The CDR3 DNA follows: TGCGCCACCCGGGCAGCGGGCCTTAACACCGGGGAGCTGTTTTTT.

This rearrangement joins TRBV6-5 to TRBJ1-2, with 8 bases fitting TRBD1. Unmatched junction bases numbered 7, after V lost 0 bases and J lost 4 bases. Germline CDR1 reads MNHEY; CDR2 reads SVGAGI. The CDR3 totals 16 residues. Here the CDR3 DNA reads TGTGCCAGCAGTTACTCGCAGGGGGCTGATCCCTATGGCTACACCTTC. This encodes CASSYSQGADPYGYTF.

This sequence joins TRBV6-5 and TRBJ1-4; TRBD1 is a possible D gene (5 bases). Germline CDR1 MNHEY, CDR2 SVGAGI. The CDR3 covers 15 residues. V lost 2 bases, J lost 5 bases, and 12 bases lay in between. CDR3: CASSYGGGINEKLFF. In nucleotides, the CDR3 is TGTGCCAGCAGTTACGGGGGGGGAATCAATGAAAAACTGTTTTTT.

The chain employs TRBV19 and TRBJ1-1; D possibly corresponds to TRBD1 (6 bases). This CDR3 has 14 amino acids. Germline V CDR1 and CDR2: LNHDA, SQIVND (reference sequence). V lost 7 bases and J 4 bases, leaving 16 bases between the germline ends. CDR3 region: CASTYGQLGTEAFF. The CDR3 DNA follows: TGTGCCAGTACCTACGGACAGTTGGGCACTGAAGCTTTCTTT. Based on the CDR3 plus reference TRBV19 and TRBJ1-1, the full variable domain is DGGITQSPKYLFRKEGQNVTLSCEQNLNHDAMYWYRQDPGQGLRLIYYSQIVNDFQKGDIAEGYSVSREKKESFPLTVTSAQKNPTAFYLCASTYGQLGTEAFFGQGTRLTVV.

The chain couples TRBV14 to TRBJ2-1, with D perhaps matching TRBD2 (6 bases). The CDR3 is 18 amino acids. The V gene lost 1 base and the J gene lost 0 bases, with 16 bases spanning the gap. The V gene's germline CDR1 is SGHDN and CDR2 FVKESK. Here the CDR3 reads CASSQVGGSPPSYNEQFF. The CDR3 DNA sequence: TGTGCCAGCAGCCAAGTTGGAGGGAGCCCCCCCTCCTACAATGAGCAGTTCTTC.

This clone was seen a single time. The chain uses TRBV11-3 and TRBJ2-1, with D possibly being TRBD1 (6 bases). Germline V CDR1 and CDR2: SGHNT, YENEEA. The V gene lost 5 bases and the J gene lost 12 bases, with 14 bases spanning the gap. The CDR3 is 12 residues long. This CDR3 is CASSKGVGGQFF. In DNA, the CDR3 is TGTGCCAGCAGCAAGGGGGTTGGAGGGCAGTTCTTC.

The rearrangement links TRBV2 to TRBJ2-7; 10 bases fit TRBD1. Per the germline V gene, CDR1 is SNHLY and CDR2 is FYNNEI. With 6 bases clipped from V and 6 bases from J, the junction kept 5 bases outside the gene matches. This CDR3 has 13 residues. The CDR3 reads CASSRDRGSEQYF. The CDR3 DNA sequence: TGTGCCAGCAGCCGGGACAGGGGTTCCGAGCAGTACTTC.

V gene TRBV10-3 combines with J gene TRBJ1-1; a possible D gene is TRBD1 (6 bases). The CDR3 spans 15 residues. Germline V CDR1 and CDR2: ENHRY, SYGVKD. V was cut by 1 base and J by 5 bases, with 14 bases left in between. This chain's CDR3 is CAISEYQGRRTEAFF. CDR3 coding DNA: TGTGCCATCAGTGAGTATCAGGGGCGAAGGACTGAAGCTTTCTTT.

The chain is built from TRBV7-9 and TRBJ1-4; 9 bases match TRBD1. V was clipped by 5 bases and J by 7 bases; unmatched bases: 5. The CDR3 consists of 14 residues. CDR1 and CDR2 from the germline V gene are SEHNR and FQNEAQ (reference sequence). This chain's CDR3 is CASSRGQGGEKLFF. CDR3 coding DNA: TGTGCCAGCAGCAGGGGACAGGGTGGTGAAAAACTGTTTTTT. Combining the CDR3 with reference TRBV7-9 and TRBJ1-4 gives the whole variable domain DTGVSQNPRHKITKRGQNVTFRCDPISEHNRLYWYRQTLGQGPEFLTYFQNEAQLEKSRLLSDRFSAERPKGSFSTLEIQRTEQGDSAMYLCASSRGQGGEKLFFGSGTQLSVL.

The count of this clone is one. The chain joins TRBV25-1 to TRBJ2-2; TRBD2 might be the D (5 bases). Per germline, CDR1 MGHDK and CDR2 SYGVNS. Trimming left V 5 bases short and J 4 bases short, with 11 bases between. The CDR3 sequence is 14 residues long. CDR3 sequence (DNA): TGTGCCAGCAGTCGGGATTCGCCCACCGGGGAGCTGTTTTTT. The encoded protein is CASSRDSPTGELFF.

This clone was detected a few times. In DNA, the CDR3 is TGTGCCAGCAGAAAAGGGGGACAGAACTCACCCCTCCACTTT. Translation gives CASRKGGQNSPLHF. The chain is built from TRBV6-5 and TRBJ1-6, with 7 bases matching TRBD1. Germline values: CDR1 MNHEY, CDR2 SVGAGI. The CDR3 sequence is 14 residues long. V lost 6 bases to trimming and J lost 10 bases; unmatched junction nucleotides: 9.

This clone occurred once. The chain joins TRBV11-3 to TRBJ1-4; D gene ambiguous. The CDR3 has 13 amino acids. With 4 bases removed from V and 4 bases from J, the gap between germline ends came to 7 bases. Germline CDR1 reads SGHNT; CDR2 reads YENEEA. The CDR3 DNA sequence: TGTGCCAGCAGCTGGAGTTTTAATGAAAAACTGTTTTTT. It encodes CASSWSFNEKLFF.

The CDR3 spells CASIGTGGEKLFF. In DNA, the CDR3 is TGTGCCAGCATAGGGACAGGGGGAGAAAAACTGTTTTTT. This chain joins TRBV25-1 and TRBJ1-4, with 11 bases lining up with TRBD1. The ends lost 7 bases at V and 8 bases at J; junction bases unmatched: 3. CDR3 length: 13 amino acids. Germline assignment: CDR1 MGHDK and CDR2 SYGVNS.

This clone was seen a handful of times. V is TRBV29-1 and J is TRBJ2-5, with TRBD2 matching 8 bases. Trimming cost V 8 bases and J 5 bases; bases outside gene matches: 10. Germline loops: CDR1 SQVTM, CDR2 ANQGSEA. This CDR3 is 13 amino acids long. As DNA, the CDR3 is TGCAGCTCCGGGGGGGGCCCTTATGAGACCCAGTACTTC. Protein product: CSSGGGPYETQYF.

The V and J genes are TRBV5-8 and TRBJ1-2; possibly TRBD1 for D (5 bases). The germline V gene encodes CDR1 SGHTS and CDR2 YDEGEE. The CDR3 runs 14 residues. V was clipped by 0 bases and J by 3 bases, with 9 bases between them. In DNA form, the CDR3 reads TGTGCCAGCAGCTTGGGCAGGGTAGACTATGGCTACACCTTC. Protein product: CASSLGRVDYGYTF.

V is TRBV5-1 and J is TRBJ1-6; 9 bases line up with TRBD1. This CDR3 spans 13 amino acids. The junction had 8 bases not matched to a gene; V was cut back by 9 bases and J by 10 bases. Germline V gives CDR1 SGHRS, CDR2 YFSETQ. CDR3 coding DNA: TGCGCCACTCGACAGGGGGAAAACTCACCCCTCCACTTT. This gives the protein CATRQGENSPLHF. Drawing the rest from reference TRBV5-1 and TRBJ1-6, the complete variable domain is KAGVTQTPRYLIKTRGQQVTLSCSPISGHRSVSWYQQTPGQGLQFLFEYFSETQRNKGNFPGRFSGRQFSNSRSEMNVSTLELGDSALYLCATRQGENSPLHFGNGTRLTVT.

The gene calls are TRBV5-1 and TRBJ1-3, with a weak D call TRBD1 (6 bases). The CDR3 is made up of 15 amino acids. Trimming left V 7 bases short and J 4 bases short, with 18 bases between. CDR1 is SGHRS and CDR2 is YFSETQ in the germline V gene. The CDR3 here is CASRDPRGSGNTIYF. The DNA for the CDR3 is TGCGCCAGCCGAGACCCTAGGGGGTCCGGAAACACCATATATTTT.

This clone was seen more than once but under ten times. The chain couples TRBV5-1 to TRBJ1-2, with D unclear. Germline V gives CDR1 SGHRS, CDR2 YFSETQ. The CDR3 spans 16 residues. Trimming cost V 5 bases and J 4 bases, with 21 bases left between them. The CDR3: CASRKEGGSLSYGYTF. The CDR3 DNA sequence: TGCGCCAGCAGAAAAGAGGGCGGAAGTTTAAGCTATGGCTACACCTTC. Based on the CDR3 plus reference TRBV5-1 and TRBJ1-2, the full variable domain is KAGVTQTPRYLIKTRGQQVTLSCSPISGHRSVSWYQQTPGQGLQFLFEYFSETQRNKGNFPGRFSGRQFSNSRSEMNVSTLELGDSALYLCASRKEGGSLSYGYTFGSGTRLTVV.

V and J are TRBV10-3 and TRBJ1-5; the D is unclear. The CDR3 totals 15 residues. Germline CDR1 reads ENHRY; CDR2 reads SYGVKD. The V gene lost 5 bases and the J gene lost 2 bases, with 13 bases spanning the gap. CDR3 coding DNA: TGTGCCATCAGTAATGGGGAGGGCCGCAATCAGCCCCAGCATTTT. It translates to CAISNGEGRNQPQHF.

The chain combines TRBV6-5 with TRBJ2-2; 7 bases agree with TRBD1. Unmatched junction bases numbered 10, after V lost 8 bases and J lost 7 bases. The CDR3 runs to 14 residues. Germline CDR1 is MNHEY and CDR2 is SVGAGI. CDR3: CASSGRQGNGELFF. CDR3 coding DNA: TGTGCCAGCTCGGGGAGACAGGGTAACGGGGAGCTGTTTTTT.